This T cell receptor beta chain was retrieved from a study of CD8+CD57+ T cells in acquired aplastic anemia. Template material for TCR beta VDJ and CDR3 profiling consisted of genomic DNA. Each CDR3 protein is one row after TCRdb ran MiXCR on the reads. This sample carries about 220,000 distinct CDR3 sequences, roughly 35% of them seen once, and the ten largest clones take 0.9% to 1.2%. This clonotype was recorded many times. The clonotype originates from a human donor in good health, serving as a control. Sequencing input: sorted CD4+, CD8+, or CD8+CD57+ T cells (not recorded which) from PBMCs.

The CDR3, as DNA: TGTGCCAGCAGTAGGACAATGGACGGTAGCAATCAGCCCCAGCATTTT. Its protein product is CASSRTMDGSNQPQHF. The J gene is TRBJ1-5, the V gene TRBV2; D perhaps matches TRBD1 (5 bases). The CDR3 is 16 amino acids. Trimming pared 5 bases from V and 0 bases from J, leaving 14 bases between. The germline V gene has CDR1 SNHLY and CDR2 FYNNEI. The complete variable domain, with remaining parts taken from reference TRBV2 and TRBJ1-5, reads EPEVTQTPSHQVTQMGQEVILRCVPISNHLYFYWYRQILGQKVEFLVSFYNNEISEKSEIFDDQFSVERPDGSNFTLKIRSTKLEDSAMYFCASSRTMDGSNQPQHFGDGTRLSIL.